This paragraph covers one T cell receptor beta chain sequence. Its antigen is unidentified. These data are taken from a study of post-analysis software for immune sequencing data. Study summary: Some patients lacked subtype; others had relapsing-remitting, secondary progressive or progressive-relapsing disease.

Researchers reported that TCR beta cDNA libraries carried unique molecular identifiers. From around 1 to 10 million T cells, a few hundred thousand cDNA molecules were obtained. TCRdb processed the PCR reads anew with MiXCR; each CDR3 protein has one entry. The sample lists around 400,000 distinct CDR3 sequences, roughly 38% occurring once. The germline V gene encodes CDR1 DFQATT and CDR2 SNEGSKA (reference sequence). The CDR3 totals 14 residues. The germline V and J ends were trimmed by 2 bases and 1 base, with 12 bases remaining between them. Points from the study as a whole: TRBV5-6, TRBV5-1 and TRBV20-1 were among roughly five TRBV segments more frequent in patients than controls. F-measure co-clustering was strong for batch-matched samples.

This sequence was found in a girl between 10 and 17 years old with multiple sclerosis. The sample was blood. The chain has TRBV20-1 and TRBJ2-7; a weak D match, TRBD2 (6 bases). CDR3 sequence reads: CSARTGTVSYEQYF. Written as DNA, the CDR3 is TGCAGTGCTAGAACCGGGACTGTATCCTACGAGCAGTACTTC.